Listed below are T cell receptor beta chains from one sample, sequenced in a study of blood T cells in healthy people across ages. One entry per CDR3 protein, called by TCRdb with MiXCR from the 5' RACE reads. The repertoire consists of about 900,000 distinct CDR3 sequences, with approximately 67% occurring once and the leading ten covering about 30%. The source material was blood. Every receptor here comes from a man aged 25-45 years in good health. Each CDR3 is given with its conserved first and last residue. The order of the fields is V gene, J gene, CDR3 protein.

>TRBV9|TRBJ2-2
CASSESGGADTGELFF
>TRBV12-3/TRBV12-4|TRBJ2-2
CASSLAPLGRAGELFF
>TRBV7-2|TRBJ1-2
CASSWDRGRDYGYTF
>TRBV6-2/TRBV6-3|TRBJ1-2
CASSPADRGGYTF
>TRBV3-1|TRBJ2-6
CASKISSGANVLTF
>TRBV6-6|TRBJ1-5
CASIEIRGNQPQHF
>TRBV7-9|TRBJ2-5
CASFYGTGFQETQYF
>TRBV20-1|TRBJ2-7
CSARGESSYEQYF
>TRBV6-5|TRBJ2-1
CASSIQGESYNEQFF
>TRBV9|TRBJ2-5
CAGSLHIQETQYF
>TRBV9|TRBJ2-7
CASSVAGGMSSYEQYF
>TRBV5-1|TRBJ2-3
CASSLAFPGQGSPDTQYF
>TRBV6-4|TRBJ2-3
CASSEGLAVDTQYF
>TRBV2|TRBJ1-5
CASSELPQTFYQPQHF
>TRBV4-2|TRBJ2-7
CASSQSVTYEQYF
>TRBV6-5|TRBJ2-1
CASRGFSYNEQFF
>TRBV20-1|TRBJ2-5
CSARAVRETQYF
>TRBV20-1|TRBJ2-7
CSARNEARGFYEQYF
>TRBV3-1|TRBJ2-7
CASSQVEEQYF
>TRBV21-1|TRBJ2-5
CASRCDRNQTQYF
>TRBV27|TRBJ2-1
CASSEAGEDEQFF
>TRBV29-1|TRBJ2-4
CSVEAGYENIQYF
>TRBV29-1|TRBJ1-1
CSVESPTGGTEAFF